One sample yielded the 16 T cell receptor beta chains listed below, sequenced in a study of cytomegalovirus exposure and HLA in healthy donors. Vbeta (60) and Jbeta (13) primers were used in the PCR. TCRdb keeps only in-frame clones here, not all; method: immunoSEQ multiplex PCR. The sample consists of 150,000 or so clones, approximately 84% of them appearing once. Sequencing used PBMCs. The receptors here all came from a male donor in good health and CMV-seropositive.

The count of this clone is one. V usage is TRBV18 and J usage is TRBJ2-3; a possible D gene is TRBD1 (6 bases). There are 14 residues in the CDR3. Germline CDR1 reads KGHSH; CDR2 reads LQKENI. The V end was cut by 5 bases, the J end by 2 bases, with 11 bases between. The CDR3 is CASSKQGYTDTQYF. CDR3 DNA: TGTGCCAGCTCAAAACAGGGTTACACAGATACGCAGTATTTT.

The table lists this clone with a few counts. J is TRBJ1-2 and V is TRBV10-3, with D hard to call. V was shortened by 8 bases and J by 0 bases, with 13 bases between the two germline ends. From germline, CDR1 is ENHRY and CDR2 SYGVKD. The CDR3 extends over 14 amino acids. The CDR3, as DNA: TGTGCCATCGGGAGGCCGGGAGCTAACTATGGCTACACCTTC. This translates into CAIGRPGANYGYTF.

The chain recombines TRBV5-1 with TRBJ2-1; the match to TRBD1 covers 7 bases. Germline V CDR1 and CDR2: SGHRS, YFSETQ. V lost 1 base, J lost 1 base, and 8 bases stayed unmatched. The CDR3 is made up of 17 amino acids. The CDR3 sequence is CASSLTGNRGSYNEQFF. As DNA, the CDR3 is TGCGCCAGCAGCTTGACCGGGAACAGGGGATCCTACAATGAGCAGTTCTTC.

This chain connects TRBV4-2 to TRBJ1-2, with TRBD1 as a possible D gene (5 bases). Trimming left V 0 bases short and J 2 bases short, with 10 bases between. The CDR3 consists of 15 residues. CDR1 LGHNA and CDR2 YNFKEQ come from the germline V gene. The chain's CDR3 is CASSQDPGRNYGYTF. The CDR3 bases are TGTGCCAGCAGCCAAGATCCAGGGAGGAACTATGGCTACACCTTC.

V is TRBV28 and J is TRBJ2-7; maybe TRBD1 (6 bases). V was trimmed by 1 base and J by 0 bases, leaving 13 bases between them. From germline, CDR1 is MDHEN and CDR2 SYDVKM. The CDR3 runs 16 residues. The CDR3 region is CASSLLGAASSYEQYF. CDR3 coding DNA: TGTGCCAGCAGTTTATTGGGGGCAGCCAGCTCCTACGAGCAGTACTTC.

CDR3 amino acids: CASGYRVVNTGELFF. The DNA of the CDR3 is TGTGCCAGCGGTTACAGGGTAGTAAACACCGGGGAGCTGTTTTTT. The V call is TRBV9, the J call TRBJ2-2, with D perhaps TRBD1 (6 bases). The CDR3 extends over 15 amino acids. Per the germline V gene, CDR1 is SGDLS and CDR2 is YYNGEE. The V end was cut by 7 bases, the J end by 2 bases, with 15 bases between.

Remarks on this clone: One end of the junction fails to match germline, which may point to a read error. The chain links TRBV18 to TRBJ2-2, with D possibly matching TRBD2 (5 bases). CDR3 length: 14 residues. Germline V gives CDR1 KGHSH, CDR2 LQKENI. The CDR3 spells CASSPLEDTGELFF. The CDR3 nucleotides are TGTGCCAGCTCCCCACTAGAGGACACCGGGGAGCTGTTTTTT.

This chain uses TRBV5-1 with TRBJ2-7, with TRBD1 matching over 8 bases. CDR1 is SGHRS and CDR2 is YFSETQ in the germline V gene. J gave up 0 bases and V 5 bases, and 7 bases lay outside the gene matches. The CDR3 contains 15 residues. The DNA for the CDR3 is TGCGCCAGCAGACCACGGGACAGGAACTCCTACGAGCAGTACTTC. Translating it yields CASRPRDRNSYEQYF.

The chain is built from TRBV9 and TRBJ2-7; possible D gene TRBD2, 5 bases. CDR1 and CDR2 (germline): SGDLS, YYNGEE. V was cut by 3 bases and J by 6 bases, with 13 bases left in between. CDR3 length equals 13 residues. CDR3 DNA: TGTGCCAGCAGCGGGGCGGCGCTAGCCGAGCAGTACTTC. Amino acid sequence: CASSGAALAEQYF.

The CDR3 DNA reads TGTGCCAGCAGCTCGAGCTCCTACAATGAGCAGTTCTTC. Its translation is CASSSSSYNEQFF. This chain links TRBV7-9 with TRBJ2-1, with no clear D. Between the trimmed V and J ends, which lost 4 bases and 0 bases, there was a span of 4 bases. The germline V gene encodes CDR1 SEHNR and CDR2 FQNEAQ (reference sequence). The CDR3 spans 13 residues.

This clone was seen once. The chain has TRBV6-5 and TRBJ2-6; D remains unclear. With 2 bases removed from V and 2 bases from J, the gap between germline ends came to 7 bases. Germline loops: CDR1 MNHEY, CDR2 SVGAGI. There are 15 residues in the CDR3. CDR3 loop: CASSYIAPGANVLTF. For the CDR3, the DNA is TGTGCCAGCAGTTACATAGCCCCTGGGGCCAACGTCCTGACTTTC.

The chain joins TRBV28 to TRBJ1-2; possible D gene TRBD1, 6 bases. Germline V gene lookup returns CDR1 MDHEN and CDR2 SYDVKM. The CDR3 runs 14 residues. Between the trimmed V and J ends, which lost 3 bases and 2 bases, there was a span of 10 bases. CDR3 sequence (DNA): TGTGCCAGCAGTTTTGGGGGCCTGAACTATGGCTACACCTTC. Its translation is CASSFGGLNYGYTF.

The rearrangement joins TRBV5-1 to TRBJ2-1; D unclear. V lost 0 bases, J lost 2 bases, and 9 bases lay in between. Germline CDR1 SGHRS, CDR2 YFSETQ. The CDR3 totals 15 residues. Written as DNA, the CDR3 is TGCGCCAGCAGCTTGGCCGGGTCCCCCTACAATGAGCAGTTCTTC. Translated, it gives CASSLAGSPYNEQFF.

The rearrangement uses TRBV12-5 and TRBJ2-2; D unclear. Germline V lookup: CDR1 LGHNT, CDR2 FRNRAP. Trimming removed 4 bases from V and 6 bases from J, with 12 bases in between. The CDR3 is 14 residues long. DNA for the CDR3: TGTGCTAGTGGTTCCGGTCGTCGTCCCGGGGAGCTGTTTTTT. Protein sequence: CASGSGRRPGELFF.

The chain's CDR3 is CARGRRLASFYNEQFF. CDR3 DNA sequence: TGTGCCCGAGGTAGGAGGCTAGCATCTTTCTACAATGAGCAGTTCTTC. This chain joins TRBV30 and TRBJ2-1; D may be TRBD2 (5 bases). Germline-derived CDR1 and CDR2 are GTSNPN and SVGIG (reference sequence). V shed 8 bases and J shed 3 bases, with 23 bases lying between them. This CDR3 has 16 residues.

In nucleotides, the CDR3 is TGTGCCAGCAGCAACCGACAGGGTAGCAATCAGCCCCAGCATTTT. This encodes CASSNRQGSNQPQHF. The genes are TRBV5-8 and TRBJ1-5, with 7 positions matching TRBD1. CDR1 is SGHTS and CDR2 is YDEGEE in the germline V gene. Unmatched junction bases numbered 4, after V lost 4 bases and J lost 0 bases. CDR3 length: 15 residues. Full variable domain (outside the CDR3, taken from reference TRBV5-8 and TRBJ1-5): EAGVTQSPTHLIKTRGQQATLRCSPISGHTSVYWYQQALGLGLQFLLWYDEGEERNRGNFPPRFSGRQFPNYSSELNVNALELEDSALYLCASSNRQGSNQPQHFGDGTRLSIL.